These 27 T cell receptor beta chains came from one sample sequenced in a study of shared clonotypes between healthy human individuals. The table came from immunoSEQ multiplex PCR; TCRdb's copy has only in-frame clones and leaves some out. The data hold roughly 2,300,000 clones, with 85% to 95% observed a single time. Material: naive CD4+ T cells from PBMCs. The subset: CD45RA+ positively selected. The receptors shown here come from a man aged 18 to 30 in good health. Some clones in this sample may be carry-over from other donors' samples.

This chain connects TRBV5-1 to TRBJ2-7, with 7 bases that match TRBD2. The J segment lost 4 bases and the V segment lost 1 base, leaving 5 bases of the junction unmatched. CDR1 is SGHRS, CDR2 YFSETQ, per germline. The CDR3 contains 14 residues. The CDR3 sequence is CASSLSGEYYEQYF. The CDR3 coding sequence is TGCGCCAGCAGCTTGAGCGGGGAGTATTACGAGCAGTACTTC.

For this clone: In the same sample, other DNA sequences code for this CDR3. The chain recombines TRBV9 with TRBJ2-3; 9 nucleotides align to TRBD2. Trimming took 3 bases from V and 1 from J; bases not matched to a gene: 3. This CDR3 region has 15 residues. CDR1 SGDLS and CDR2 YYNGEE come from the germline V gene. CDR3 protein: CASSETSGRTDTQYF. CDR3 in DNA: TGTGCCAGCAGCGAGACTAGCGGCCGCACAGATACGCAGTATTTT.

The chain joins TRBV7-9 to TRBJ1-1; TRBD1 matches 8 bases. CDR3 length: 15 amino acids. V lost 5 bases and J lost 1; bases outside the gene matches: 6. Germline CDR1 SEHNR, CDR2 FQNEAQ (reference sequence). CDR3 in amino acids: CASSPGQGGNTEAFF. CDR3 in DNA: TGTGCCAGCAGCCCCGGACAGGGAGGGAACACTGAAGCTTTCTTT.

This sequence joins TRBV5-1 and TRBJ2-7; TRBD1 is a possible D gene (6 bases). Germline assignment: CDR1 SGHRS and CDR2 YFSETQ. V was pared by 2 bases and J by 5 bases, with 14 bases between. The CDR3 spans 14 residues. CDR3 protein: CASSLLNSGDEQYF. Here the CDR3 DNA reads TGCGCCAGCAGCTTACTCAATTCAGGGGACGAGCAGTACTTC. Combining the CDR3 with reference TRBV5-1 and TRBJ2-7 gives the whole variable domain KAGVTQTPRYLIKTRGQQVTLSCSPISGHRSVSWYQQTPGQGLQFLFEYFSETQRNKGNFPGRFSGRQFSNSRSEMNVSTLELGDSALYLCASSLLNSGDEQYFGPGTRLTVT.

The chain combines TRBV12-1 with TRBJ2-2; the table's D gene call, TRBD2, was not cross checked with the DNA. TRBV12-1 is marked as a pseudogene. The CDR3 runs 17 residues. Here the CDR3 DNA reads TGTGCCAGGAGCCAAAGACTAGCGGAAAGAAACACCGGGGAGCTGTTTTTT. Protein: CARSQRLAERNTGELFF.

This chain connects TRBV11-3 to TRBJ2-2, with TRBD2 matching 7 bases. This CDR3 spans 15 amino acids. The ends lost 2 bases at V and 0 bases at J; junction bases unmatched: 0. Germline CDR1 SGHNT, CDR2 YENEEA. The CDR3 sequence: CASSLTSANTGELFF. The CDR3 DNA reads as TGTGCCAGCAGCTTAACTAGCGCGAACACCGGGGAGCTGTTTTTT.

The chain uses TRBV5-1 and TRBJ2-1; 10 positions agree with TRBD1. After removal of 4 bases from V and 7 bases from J, the junction contained 11 bases not matched to a gene. The germline V gene encodes CDR1 SGHRS and CDR2 YFSETQ. CDR3 length equals 16 residues. CDR3 residues: CASSPTGTGAPNEQFF. CDR3 coding DNA: TGCGCCAGCAGCCCGACCGGGACAGGGGCCCCAAATGAGCAGTTCTTC.

V and J are TRBV14 and TRBJ2-7; the D call may be TRBD1 or TRBD2 (6 bases each). V shed 4 bases and J shed 2 bases, with 12 bases lying between them. In germline, CDR1 is SGHDN, CDR2 FVKESK. The CDR3 has 14 residues. Written as DNA, the CDR3 is TGTGCCAGCAGCCCTGGACGGGGGCCCTACGAGCAGTACTTC. This sequence encodes CASSPGRGPYEQYF.

The gene calls are TRBV11-2 and TRBJ1-2; D remains ambiguous. This CDR3 spans 16 amino acids. The ends were cut back, 6 bases at V and 4 bases at J, with 21 bases in the middle. Germline CDR1 SGHAT, CDR2 FQNNGV. The CDR3 sequence: CASRSIRAGSSYGYTF. Here the CDR3 DNA reads TGTGCCAGCAGGTCAATACGGGCCGGAAGCAGCTATGGCTACACCTTC.

Concerning this clone itself: The junction departs from the called germline gene at one end, perhaps through a read error. The V and J genes are TRBV7-2 and TRBJ2-7, with D uncertain. This CDR3 has 10 amino acids. CDR1 and CDR2 from the germline V gene are SGHTA and FQGNSA. DNA for the CDR3: TGTGCCAGCAGCTTATATAGGGTGGTCTTC. It is translated as CASSLYRVVF.

This CDR3 is CASSLEGTSGRAGGETQYF. In DNA, the CDR3 is TGTGCCAGCAGCCTAGAAGGGACTAGCGGGAGGGCTGGGGGAGAGACCCAGTACTTC. This chain joins TRBV4-2 and TRBJ2-5, with 16 bases lining up with TRBD2. The CDR3 contains 19 residues. The V segment lost 4 bases and the J segment 4 bases; nucleotides outside the gene matches: 12. Germline CDR1 and CDR2: LGHNA and YNFKEQ.

The J gene is TRBJ1-2, the V gene TRBV5-1; D unresolved. V lost 3 bases to trimming and J lost 4 bases, with 13 bases between them. The CDR3 totals 14 residues. CDR1 and CDR2 from the germline V gene are SGHRS and YFSETQ. The chain's CDR3 is CASSWGSGSYGYTF. Written as DNA, the CDR3 is TGCGCCAGCAGCTGGGGTTCGGGGTCCTATGGCTACACCTTC.

The chain is built from TRBV29-1 and TRBJ1-1; D is possibly TRBD1 (6 bases). V dropped 7 bases and J dropped 1 base, with 13 bases sitting between them. From germline, CDR1 is SQVTM and CDR2 ANQGSEA. The CDR3 is 13 residues long. Here the CDR3 reads CSGHRDTNTEAFF. The CDR3 DNA reads as TGCAGCGGGCACCGGGACACGAACACTGAAGCTTTCTTT.

This clone was detected once. The chain links TRBV7-8 to TRBJ2-2; D possibly corresponds to TRBD2 (5 bases). In germline, CDR1 is SGHVS, CDR2 FQNEAQ. The CDR3 spans 19 residues. V was shortened by 5 bases and J by 0 bases, with 22 bases between the two germline ends. The CDR3 nucleotides are TGTGCCAGCAGCCCCCGGGGTCTGCGAGAAGTCTCGAACACCGGGGAGCTGTTTTTT. This codes for CASSPRGLREVSNTGELFF.

On this clone: Other DNA sequences within the sample encode an identical CDR3. The chain is built from TRBV27 and TRBJ2-3, with 9 nucleotides matching TRBD2. Germline assignment: CDR1 MNHEY and CDR2 SMNVEV (reference sequence). The CDR3 runs 15 residues. With V trimmed by 5 bases and J by 1 base, 4 bases remained unmatched. The CDR3 protein is CASSTRLAGTDTQYF. In DNA form, the CDR3 reads TGTGCCAGCAGTACCCGACTAGCGGGCACAGATACGCAGTATTTT.

The chain joins TRBV5-1 to TRBJ1-1; D is perhaps TRBD1 (5 bases). The germline CDR1 and CDR2 sequences are SGHRS and YFSETQ. This CDR3 is built from 16 residues. Trimming cost V 5 bases and J 0 bases, with 17 bases left between them. The CDR3 bases are TGCGCCAGCAGACCGATTTCAGGGTTCATGAACACTGAAGCTTTCTTT. Encoded protein: CASRPISGFMNTEAFF.

The chain employs TRBV7-3 and TRBJ2-5; 14 bases align to TRBD2. CDR1 and CDR2 (germline): SGHTA, FQGTGA. The CDR3 is made up of 17 amino acids. The trim removed 5 bases at V and 1 base at J, leaving 6 bases unmatched. CDR3 DNA: TGTGCCAGCAGCATCGGACTAGCGGGAGGCCTCCAAGAGACCCAGTACTTC. Amino acid sequence: CASSIGLAGGLQETQYF.

This chain connects TRBV5-5 to TRBJ1-2, with no clear D. Germline values: CDR1 SGHKS, CDR2 YYEKEE (reference sequence). Trimming took 1 base from V and 7 from J, leaving 11 bases between them. This CDR3 region has 13 residues. CDR3 bases: TGTGCCAGCAGCTTGATCCGAATTCCTGGCTACACCTTC. This translates into CASSLIRIPGYTF.

Of note for this clone: This sample includes further DNA sequences coding for the same CDR3. The rearrangement joins TRBV11-2 to TRBJ2-7, with TRBD1 matching 9 bases. The CDR3 has 15 amino acids. Per the germline V gene, CDR1 is SGHAT and CDR2 is FQNNGV. Unmatched junction bases numbered 4, after V lost 3 bases and J lost 1 base. DNA for the CDR3: TGTGCCAGCAGCTTTGGAGGACAGGGGTCCTACGAGCAGTACTTC. Translating it yields CASSFGGQGSYEQYF. Full variable domain (missing parts from reference TRBV11-2 and TRBJ2-7): EAGVAQSPRYKIIEKRQSVAFWCNPISGHATLYWYQQILGQGPKLLIQFQNNGVVDDSQLPKDRFSAERLKGVDSTLKIQPAKLEDSAVYLCASSFGGQGSYEQYFGPGTRLTVT.

The gene calls are TRBV5-1 and TRBJ2-3, with D uncertain. Germline CDR1 reads SGHRS; CDR2 reads YFSETQ. This CDR3 is 12 amino acids long. Deletions cut 0 bases from V and 5 bases from J, with 4 bases between. The CDR3 sequence: CASSLGIDTQYF. CDR3 nucleotides: TGCGCCAGCAGCTTGGGGATAGATACGCAGTATTTT.

CDR3 loop: CASRTGGQETQYF. DNA of the CDR3: TGTGCCAGCAGAACAGGGGGTCAAGAGACCCAGTACTTC. V is TRBV6-1 and J is TRBJ2-5; the match to TRBD1 covers 8 bases. This CDR3 comprises 13 residues. J gave up 2 bases and V 6 bases, and 2 bases lay outside the gene matches. Per germline, CDR1 MNHNS and CDR2 SASEGT.

This clone is a singleton in its sample. V and J are TRBV5-1 and TRBJ2-2; 8 nucleotides match TRBD1. Germline V gene data show CDR1 as SGHRS and CDR2 as YFSETQ. J gave up 1 base and V 4 bases, and 3 bases lay outside the gene matches. The CDR3 is 15 amino acids. The CDR3 DNA reads as TGCGCCAGCAGCCGTACAGGGGGGAACACCGGGGAGCTGTTTTTT. Translating it yields CASSRTGGNTGELFF.

The chain combines TRBV7-9 with TRBJ2-7; the D gene is possibly TRBD1 (6 bases). The CDR3 runs to 14 residues. In germline, CDR1 is SEHNR, CDR2 FQNEAQ (reference sequence). V lost 5 bases to trimming and J lost 0 bases, with 11 bases between them. The CDR3 DNA is TGTGCCAGCAGCCTGGACAGCAGCTCCTACGAGCAGTACTTC. Its protein product is CASSLDSSSYEQYF.

The V call is TRBV19, the J call TRBJ1-2, with TRBD1 identical over 10 bases. Germline V gene data show CDR1 as LNHDA and CDR2 as SQIVND (reference sequence). V lost 0 bases, J lost 10 bases, and 8 bases stayed unmatched. The CDR3 totals 15 residues. CDR3 coding DNA: TGTGCCAGTAGTATAGACCTGACAGGGGGCGACGTCTACACCTTC. Amino acid sequence: CASSIDLTGGDVYTF.

The chain is built from TRBV10-2 and TRBJ2-7; D perhaps matches TRBD1 (6 bases). The V and J ends lost 6 bases and 1 base respectively, with 13 bases between them. The CDR3 is 14 amino acids. The germline gives CDR1 WSHSY, CDR2 SAAADI. The CDR3 sequence: CASRGRQGSYEQYF. The CDR3 nucleotides are TGCGCCAGCAGGGGGCGGCAGGGGTCCTACGAGCAGTACTTC.

This clone has just a few counts. Other DNA sequences from this sample encode an identical CDR3 as well. This chain links TRBV6-5 with TRBJ1-1; D ambiguous. V lost 6 bases, J lost 1 base, and 9 bases lay in between. Germline values: CDR1 MNHEY, CDR2 SVGAGI. The CDR3 runs to 13 residues. CDR3 protein: CASSRAGNTEAFF. The DNA of the CDR3 is TGTGCCAGCAGCCGGGCTGGGAACACTGAAGCTTTCTTT.

V gene TRBV25-1 combines with J gene TRBJ2-7; D is possibly TRBD1 (6 bases). CDR1 is MGHDK and CDR2 is SYGVNS in the germline V gene. This CDR3 is built from 16 residues. Trimming pared 5 bases from V and 0 bases from J, leaving 17 bases between. Written as DNA, the CDR3 is TGTGCCAGCAGTCCCCACAGGGCCGACAGCTCCTACGAGCAGTACTTC. This translates into CASSPHRADSSYEQYF.